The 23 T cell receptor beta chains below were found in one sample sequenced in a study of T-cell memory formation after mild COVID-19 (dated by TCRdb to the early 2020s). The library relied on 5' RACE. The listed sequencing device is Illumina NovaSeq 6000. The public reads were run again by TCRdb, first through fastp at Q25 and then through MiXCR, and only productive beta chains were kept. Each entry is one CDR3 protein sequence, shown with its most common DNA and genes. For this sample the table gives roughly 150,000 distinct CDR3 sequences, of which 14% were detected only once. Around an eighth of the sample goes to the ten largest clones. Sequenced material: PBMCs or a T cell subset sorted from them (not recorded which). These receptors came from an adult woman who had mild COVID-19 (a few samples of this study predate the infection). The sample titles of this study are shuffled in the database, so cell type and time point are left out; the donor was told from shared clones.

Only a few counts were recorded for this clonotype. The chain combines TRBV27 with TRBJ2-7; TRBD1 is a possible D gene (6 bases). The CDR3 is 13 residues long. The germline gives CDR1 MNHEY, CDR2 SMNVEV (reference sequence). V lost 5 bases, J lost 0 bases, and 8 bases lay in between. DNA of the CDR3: TGTGCCAGCAGTCCGGACAGCTCCTACGAGCAGTACTTC. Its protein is CASSPDSSYEQYF.

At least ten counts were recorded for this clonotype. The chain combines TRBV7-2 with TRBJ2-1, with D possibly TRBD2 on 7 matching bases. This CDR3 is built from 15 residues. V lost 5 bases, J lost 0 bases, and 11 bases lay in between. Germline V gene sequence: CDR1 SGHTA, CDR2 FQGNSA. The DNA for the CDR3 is TGTGCCAGCAGCCTACGGGGGGCCTCCTACAATGAGCAGTTCTTC. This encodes CASSLRGASYNEQFF.

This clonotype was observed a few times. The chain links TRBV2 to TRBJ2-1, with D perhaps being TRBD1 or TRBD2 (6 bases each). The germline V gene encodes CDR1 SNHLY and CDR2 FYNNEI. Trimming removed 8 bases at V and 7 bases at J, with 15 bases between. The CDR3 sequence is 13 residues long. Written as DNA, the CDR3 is TGTGCCAGCGGCCGGGGGCGGAAAAATGAGCAGTTCTTC. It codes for CASGRGRKNEQFF.

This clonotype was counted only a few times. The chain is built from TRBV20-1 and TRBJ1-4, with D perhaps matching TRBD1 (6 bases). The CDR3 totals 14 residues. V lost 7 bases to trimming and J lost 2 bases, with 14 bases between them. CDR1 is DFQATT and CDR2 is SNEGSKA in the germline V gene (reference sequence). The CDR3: CSGQVAMTNEKLFF. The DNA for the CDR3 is TGCAGTGGACAGGTCGCCATGACTAATGAAAAACTGTTTTTT.

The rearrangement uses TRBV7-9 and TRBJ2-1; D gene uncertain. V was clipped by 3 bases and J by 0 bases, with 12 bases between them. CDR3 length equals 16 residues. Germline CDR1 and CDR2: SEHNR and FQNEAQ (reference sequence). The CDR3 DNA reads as TGTGCCAGCAGCTTTAGCACACCAAGCTCCTACAATGAGCAGTTCTTC. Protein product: CASSFSTPSSYNEQFF.

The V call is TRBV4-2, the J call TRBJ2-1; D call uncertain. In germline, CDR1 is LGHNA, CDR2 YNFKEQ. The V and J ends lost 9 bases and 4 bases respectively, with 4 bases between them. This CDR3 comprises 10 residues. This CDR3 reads CASAYNEQFF. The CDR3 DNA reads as TGTGCCAGTGCGTACAATGAGCAGTTCTTC.

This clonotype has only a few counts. The chain's CDR3 is CASRNAGTSGYEQYF. The CDR3, as DNA: TGTGCCAGCAGGAACGCCGGGACTAGCGGCTACGAGCAGTACTTC. This chain joins TRBV7-3 and TRBJ2-7; 11 positions agree with TRBD2. The CDR3 runs to 15 residues. Germline trimming cut 6 bases from V and 3 bases from J; bases unmatched to any gene: 7. Germline V gene data show CDR1 as SGHTA and CDR2 as FQGTGA.

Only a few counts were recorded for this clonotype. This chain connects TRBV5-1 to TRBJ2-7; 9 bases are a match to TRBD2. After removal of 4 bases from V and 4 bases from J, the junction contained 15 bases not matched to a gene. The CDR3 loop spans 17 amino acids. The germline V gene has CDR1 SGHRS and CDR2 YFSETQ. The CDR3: CASSITFSGSGGYEQYF. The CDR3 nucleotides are TGCGCCAGCAGCATCACGTTCTCGGGGAGCGGGGGGTACGAGCAGTACTTC.

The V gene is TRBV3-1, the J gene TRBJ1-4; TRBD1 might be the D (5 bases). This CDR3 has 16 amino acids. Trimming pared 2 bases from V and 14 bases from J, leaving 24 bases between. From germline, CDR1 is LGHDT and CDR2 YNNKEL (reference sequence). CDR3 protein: CASSQTDRGGDEILFF. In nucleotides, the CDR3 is TGTGCCAGCAGCCAAACCGACCGCGGAGGGGATGAAATCCTGTTTTTT.

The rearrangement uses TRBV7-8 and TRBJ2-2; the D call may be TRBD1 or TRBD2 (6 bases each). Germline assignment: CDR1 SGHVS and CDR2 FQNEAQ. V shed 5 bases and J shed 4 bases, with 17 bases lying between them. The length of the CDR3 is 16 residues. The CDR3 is CASSPEGGSPTGELFF. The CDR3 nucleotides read TGTGCCAGCAGCCCAGAGGGGGGCTCACCCACCGGGGAGCTGTTTTTT.

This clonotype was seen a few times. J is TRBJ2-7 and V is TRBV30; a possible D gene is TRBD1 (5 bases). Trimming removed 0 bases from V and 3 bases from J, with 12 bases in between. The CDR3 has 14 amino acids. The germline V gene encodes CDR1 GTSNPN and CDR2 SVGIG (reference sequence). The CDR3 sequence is CAWSVGQGGYEQYF. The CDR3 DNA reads TGTGCCTGGAGTGTAGGGCAGGGTGGCTACGAGCAGTACTTC.

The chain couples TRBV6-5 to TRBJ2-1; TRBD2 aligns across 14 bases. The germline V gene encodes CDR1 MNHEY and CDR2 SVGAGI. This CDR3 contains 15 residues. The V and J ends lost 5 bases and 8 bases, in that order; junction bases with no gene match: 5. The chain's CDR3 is CASSPTSGRGYEQFF. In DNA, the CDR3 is TGTGCCAGCAGTCCGACTAGCGGGAGGGGATATGAGCAGTTCTTC.

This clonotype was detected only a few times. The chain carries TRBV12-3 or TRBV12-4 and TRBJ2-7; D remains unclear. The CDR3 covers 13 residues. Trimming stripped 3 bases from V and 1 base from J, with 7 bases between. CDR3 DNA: TGTGCCAGCAGTTTTGGACGGTCCTACGAGCAGTACTTC. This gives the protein CASSFGRSYEQYF.

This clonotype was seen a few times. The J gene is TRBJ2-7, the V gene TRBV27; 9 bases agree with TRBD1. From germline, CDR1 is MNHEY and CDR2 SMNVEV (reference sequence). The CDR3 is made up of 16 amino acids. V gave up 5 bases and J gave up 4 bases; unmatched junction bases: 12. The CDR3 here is CASSLSGQGPVYEQYF. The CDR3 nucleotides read TGTGCCAGCAGTCTCTCGGGACAGGGACCGGTTTACGAGCAGTACTTC.

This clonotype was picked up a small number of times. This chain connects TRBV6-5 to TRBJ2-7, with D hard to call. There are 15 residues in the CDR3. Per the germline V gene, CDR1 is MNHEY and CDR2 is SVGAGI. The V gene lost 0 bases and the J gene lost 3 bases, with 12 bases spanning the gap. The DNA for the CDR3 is TGTGCCAGCAGTTACTCGACACAGAGAATCTACGAGCAGTACTTC. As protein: CASSYSTQRIYEQYF.

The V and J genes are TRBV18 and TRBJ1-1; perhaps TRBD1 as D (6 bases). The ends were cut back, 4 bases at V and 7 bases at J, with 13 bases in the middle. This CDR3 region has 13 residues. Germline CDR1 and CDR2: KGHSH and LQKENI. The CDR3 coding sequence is TGTGCCAGCTCACACGACCAGGGGAATGAAGCTTTCTTT. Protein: CASSHDQGNEAFF.

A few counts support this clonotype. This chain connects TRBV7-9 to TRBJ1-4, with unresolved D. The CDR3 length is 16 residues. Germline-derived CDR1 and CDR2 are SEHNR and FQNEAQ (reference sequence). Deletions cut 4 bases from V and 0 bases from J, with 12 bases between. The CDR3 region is CASSYGLTSTNEKLFF. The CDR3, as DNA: TGTGCCAGCAGCTACGGGCTGACCTCAACTAATGAAAAACTGTTTTTT.

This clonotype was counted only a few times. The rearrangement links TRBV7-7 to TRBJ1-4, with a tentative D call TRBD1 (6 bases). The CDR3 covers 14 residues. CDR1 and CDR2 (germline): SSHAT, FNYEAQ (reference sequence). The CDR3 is CASLTGLNNEKLFF. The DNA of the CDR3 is TGTGCTAGCCTAACAGGGTTGAATAATGAAAAACTGTTTTTT.

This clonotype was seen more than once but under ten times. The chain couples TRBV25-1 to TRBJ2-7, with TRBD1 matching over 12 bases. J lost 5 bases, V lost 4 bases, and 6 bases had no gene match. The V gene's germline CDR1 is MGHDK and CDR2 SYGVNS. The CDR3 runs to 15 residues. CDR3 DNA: TGTGCCAGCAGTGGCCAGGGACAGGGGGCCCACGAGCAGTACTTC. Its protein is CASSGQGQGAHEQYF.

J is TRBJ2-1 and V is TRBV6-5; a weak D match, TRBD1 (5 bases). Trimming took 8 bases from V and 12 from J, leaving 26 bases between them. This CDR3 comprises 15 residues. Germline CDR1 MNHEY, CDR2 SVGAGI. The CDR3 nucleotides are TGTGCCAGCTCAAGAGCCATAGTCCCCGATCAGGGGCAGTTCTTC. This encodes CASSRAIVPDQGQFF.

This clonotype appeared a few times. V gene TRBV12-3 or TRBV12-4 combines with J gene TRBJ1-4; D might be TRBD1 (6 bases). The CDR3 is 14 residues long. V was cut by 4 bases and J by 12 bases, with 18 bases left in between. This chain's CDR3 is CASSSPGGHRQLFF. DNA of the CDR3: TGTGCCAGCAGTTCCCCTGGGGGACATCGACAACTGTTTTTT.

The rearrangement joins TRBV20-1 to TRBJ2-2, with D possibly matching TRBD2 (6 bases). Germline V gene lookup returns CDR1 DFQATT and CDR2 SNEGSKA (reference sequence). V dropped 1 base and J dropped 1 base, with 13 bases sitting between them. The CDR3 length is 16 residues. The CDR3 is CSARGRSRGNTGELFF. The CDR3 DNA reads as TGCAGTGCTAGAGGAAGGTCGCGGGGGAACACCGGGGAGCTGTTTTTT.

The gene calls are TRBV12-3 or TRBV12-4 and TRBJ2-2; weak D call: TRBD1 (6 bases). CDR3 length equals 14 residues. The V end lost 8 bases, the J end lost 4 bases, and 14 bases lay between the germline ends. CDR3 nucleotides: TGTGCCAGCCAGCCGGACAGTCGCACCGGGGAGCTGTTTTTT. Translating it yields CASQPDSRTGELFF.